The 19 T cell receptor beta chains below were found in one sample sequenced in a study of control samples from healthy donors and cancer patients. TCRdb's table, derived via immunoSEQ multiplex PCR, lists solely in-frame clones and lacks some. This table holds about 84,000 clones, 91% found once. The source material was blood. Source of these receptors: a man aged 50 to 60 in good health.

Only a few counts were recorded for this clone. CDR3 region: CASSLWDPKDEQYF. DNA for the CDR3: TGTGCCAGCAGCTTATGGGACCCGAAGGACGAGCAGTACTTC. The genes are TRBV5-4 and TRBJ2-7; D possibly matches TRBD1 or TRBD2 (5 bases each). The CDR3 is made up of 14 amino acids. Germline lookup yields CDR1 SGHNT and CDR2 YYREEE (reference sequence). V was clipped by 2 bases and J by 5 bases, with 14 bases between them.

This clone was found a few times. The chain is built from TRBV5-4 and TRBJ2-2; D gene unclear. Trimming removed 4 bases at V and 5 bases at J, with 18 bases between. This CDR3 is built from 16 residues. The V gene's germline CDR1 is SGHNT and CDR2 YYREEE (reference sequence). This CDR3 reads CASSPSAGQRTGELFF. The CDR3 bases are TGTGCCAGCAGCCCAAGTGCAGGCCAACGAACCGGGGAGCTGTTTTTT.

In its sample, this clone was seen once. The chain links TRBV27 to TRBJ1-2; a weak D match, TRBD1 (6 bases). Deletions cut 1 base from V and 1 base from J, with 7 bases between. The CDR3 spans 14 residues. The germline CDR1 and CDR2 sequences are MNHEY and SMNVEV (reference sequence). The CDR3 DNA is TGTGCCAGCAGTTTATTGGACAGTAACTATGGCTACACCTTC. It codes for CASSLLDSNYGYTF.

This clone was observed once. This chain connects TRBV4-1 to TRBJ2-1; 8 bases map to TRBD2. The length of the CDR3 is 15 residues. The J segment lost 7 bases and the V segment lost 5 bases, leaving 10 bases of the junction unmatched. The germline gives CDR1 MGHRA, CDR2 YSYEKL. The CDR3 nucleotides read TGCGCCAGCAGCTTAAGCGGGGGAGGTGTAAATGAGCAGTTCTTC. Translating it yields CASSLSGGGVNEQFF.

V and J are TRBV27 and TRBJ1-6; 10 nucleotides line up with TRBD1. There are 16 residues in the CDR3. Looked up from germline, CDR1 is MNHEY and CDR2 is SMNVEV (reference sequence). The V gene end was trimmed by 6 bases and the J gene end by 9 bases; junction bases not matched to a gene: 11. The CDR3 loop is CASSWGGQGWGSPLHF. CDR3 in DNA: TGTGCCAGCAGCTGGGGGGGACAGGGGTGGGGTTCACCCCTCCACTTT.

The rearrangement joins TRBV7-9 to TRBJ2-7; 7 bases align to TRBD1. This CDR3 is built from 12 residues. V lost 3 bases to trimming and J lost 7 bases; unmatched junction nucleotides: 3. Germline V gene lookup returns CDR1 SEHNR and CDR2 FQNEAQ (reference sequence). The CDR3 spells CASSFPGGEQYF. DNA of the CDR3: TGTGCCAGCAGCTTCCCAGGGGGTGAGCAGTACTTC.

The chain uses TRBV2 and TRBJ1-1, with TRBD1 as a possible D gene (6 bases). Trimming pared 4 bases from V and 4 bases from J, leaving 10 bases between. Germline V gives CDR1 SNHLY, CDR2 FYNNEI. This CDR3 comprises 13 residues. In nucleotides, the CDR3 is TGTGCCAGCAGTGTGAGGGGGATCACTGAAGCTTTCTTT. Its translation: CASSVRGITEAFF.

The chain recombines TRBV6-5 with TRBJ2-2; D is ambiguous. V dropped 7 bases and J dropped 4 bases, with 16 bases sitting between them. The CDR3 totals 15 residues. Per the germline V gene, CDR1 is MNHEY and CDR2 is SVGAGI. As DNA, the CDR3 is TGTGCCAGCACGCGCGGACCTCGTATCACCGGGGAGCTGTTTTTT. Amino acid sequence: CASTRGPRITGELFF.

The V call is TRBV2, the J call TRBJ1-4; 7 bases line up with TRBD1. The length of the CDR3 is 14 residues. V trimming: 5 bases; J trimming: 5 bases; junction bases outside the gene matches: 5. Germline CDR1 reads SNHLY; CDR2 reads FYNNEI. The CDR3: CASSPGQLNEKLFF. As DNA, the CDR3 is TGTGCCAGCAGTCCGGGACAGCTGAATGAAAAACTGTTTTTT.

The chain is built from TRBV6-2 or TRBV6-3 and TRBJ1-1; 9 bases are a match to TRBD1. The CDR3 contains 15 residues. V was clipped by 5 bases and J by 0 bases; unmatched bases: 4. The germline CDR1 and CDR2 sequences are MNHEY and SVGEGT. This chain's CDR3 is CASSRGQGMNTEAFF. CDR3 nucleotide sequence: TGTGCCAGCAGTCGTGGACAGGGGATGAACACTGAAGCTTTCTTT.

The chain recombines TRBV19 with TRBJ1-5, with D tentatively TRBD1 (5 bases). Germline V gene data show CDR1 as LNHDA and CDR2 as SQIVND (reference sequence). This CDR3 has 13 amino acids. Trimming left V 3 bases short and J 5 bases short, with 8 bases between. CDR3 loop: CASSISRDQPQHF. The DNA for the CDR3 is TGTGCCAGTAGTATCTCCAGGGATCAGCCCCAGCATTTT.

The chain carries TRBV3-1 (or the pseudogene TRBV3-2) and TRBJ2-2; no reliable D call. V lost 1 base to trimming and J lost 8 bases, with 5 bases between them. There are 12 residues in the CDR3. Germline loops: CDR1 LGHDT, CDR2 YNNKEL (reference sequence). The CDR3 protein is CASSQVAGELFF. DNA of the CDR3: TGTGCCAGCAGCCAAGTGGCGGGGGAGCTGTTTTTT.

The CDR3 coding sequence is TGTGCCAGCAGCGTAGAGGGAGATGAGACCCAGTACTTC. Its translation is CASSVEGDETQYF. The V and J genes are TRBV9 and TRBJ2-5; TRBD2 might be the D (5 bases). Per the germline V gene, CDR1 is SGDLS and CDR2 is YYNGEE. The CDR3 loop spans 13 amino acids. The germline V and J ends were trimmed by 0 bases and 5 bases, with 8 bases remaining between them.

The chain combines TRBV11-2 with TRBJ1-3, with 8 bases matching TRBD1. CDR3 size: 15 residues. Germline V gene lookup returns CDR1 SGHAT and CDR2 FQNNGV. The V segment lost 6 bases and the J segment 3 bases; nucleotides outside the gene matches: 7. This chain's CDR3 is CASRHDRGGGNTIYF. CDR3 in DNA: TGTGCCAGCAGGCATGACAGGGGTGGTGGAAACACCATATATTTT.

The chain links TRBV30 to TRBJ1-4, with D perhaps TRBD1 (6 bases). The V gene lost 1 base and the J gene lost 8 bases, with 14 bases spanning the gap. Germline-derived CDR1 and CDR2 are GTSNPN and SVGIG (reference sequence). This CDR3 comprises 14 residues. The CDR3 region is CAWSEGGGREKLFF. The CDR3 region has the DNA TGTGCCTGGAGTGAAGGGGGAGGGAGAGAAAAACTGTTTTTT.

This rearrangement joins TRBV7-9 to TRBJ1-1; no reliable D call. The CDR3 totals 12 residues. V was shortened by 4 bases and J by 7 bases, with 10 bases between the two germline ends. Germline V gene data show CDR1 as SEHNR and CDR2 as FQNEAQ (reference sequence). CDR3 nucleotide sequence: TGTGCCAGCAGCTCCACTGGGAGTGAAGCTTTCTTT. Protein sequence: CASSSTGSEAFF.

The genes are TRBV30 and TRBJ1-4; the D is unclear. With 5 bases removed from V and 7 bases from J, the gap between germline ends came to 14 bases. The CDR3 has 13 residues. Germline values: CDR1 GTSNPN, CDR2 SVGIG (reference sequence). The CDR3 sequence is CAWATQVGEKLFF. The CDR3 DNA sequence: TGTGCCTGGGCCACTCAGGTCGGTGAAAAACTGTTTTTT.

The chain carries TRBV6-5 and TRBJ1-2; perhaps TRBD1 as D (6 bases). The V end was cut by 0 bases, the J end by 5 bases, with 10 bases between. Germline V gene lookup returns CDR1 MNHEY and CDR2 SVGAGI. There are 14 residues in the CDR3. The CDR3 region has the DNA TGTGCCAGCAGTTACTCGGCAGGGGATTATGGCTACACCTTC. This codes for CASSYSAGDYGYTF.

This chain links TRBV11-2 with TRBJ1-4; the match to TRBD1 covers 8 bases. V shed 5 bases and J 5 bases; nucleotides not matched to a gene: 10. There are 16 residues in the CDR3. The V gene's germline CDR1 is SGHAT and CDR2 FQNNGV. Written as DNA, the CDR3 is TGTGCCAGCAGCCTAGGTAGGACAGGGCCGAATGAAAAACTGTTTTTT. This codes for CASSLGRTGPNEKLFF.